This TCR beta chain comes out of a study of T cell responses to AZD1222 COVID-19 vaccine. CDR3 length: 15 residues. Germline CDR1 SGDLS, CDR2 YYNGEE. Trimming removed 3 bases at V and 3 bases at J, with 15 bases between. Whole-study findings and limits: Among the donors, most were white British and more were female, and clonal diversity was possibly underestimated.

Here immunoSEQ multiplex PCR was the method, and the copy in TCRdb shows in-frame clones only, minus some. The table lists about 89,000 clones, about nine tenths of them singletons. Of note for this clone: The antigen remains undetermined.

The receptor's source is an adult who received the AZD1222 COVID-19 vaccine. Sequencing used peripheral blood, obtained 28 days after the second AZD1222 dose. J is TRBJ1-1 and V is TRBV9; D is perhaps TRBD1 (5 bases). The CDR3 loop is CASSGPGRVDTEAFF. In DNA form, the CDR3 reads TGTGCCAGCAGCGGGCCCGGCAGGGTCGACACTGAAGCTTTCTTT.